The 18 T cell receptor beta chains below all came from one sample that was sequenced in a study of OX40 agonist ivuxolimab in advanced cancers. Using immunoSEQ multiplex PCR, the repertoire was profiled, and TCRdb retains in-frame clones only, with some absent. This sample carries some 72,000 clones, around 91% of them seen once, and the ten largest clones take about 3%. Sequences were derived from CD4+ or CD8+ T cells sorted from blood, sampled in a trial of the OX40 agonist ivuxolimab. The source of these receptors is an adult with an advanced solid tumor such as melanoma, head and neck, liver or kidney cancer.

The chain joins TRBV7-2 to TRBJ2-7; 9 bases line up with TRBD2. The CDR3 spans 15 residues. Germline CDR1 and CDR2: SGHTA and FQGNSA. Unmatched junction bases numbered 11, after V lost 5 bases and J lost 6 bases. The chain's CDR3 is CASSDRASGTLEQYF. In DNA form, the CDR3 reads TGTGCCAGCAGCGACCGGGCTAGCGGGACCCTCGAGCAGTACTTC.

The rearrangement uses TRBV9 and TRBJ2-5, with 8 bases lining up with TRBD1. This CDR3 region has 14 residues. V dropped 4 bases and J dropped 5; count of bases not matched to a gene: 7. Germline values: CDR1 SGDLS, CDR2 YYNGEE. This chain's CDR3 is CASSPQGARETQYF. CDR3 bases: TGTGCCAGCAGCCCCCAGGGGGCACGGGAGACCCAGTACTTC.

The chain joins TRBV7-2 to TRBJ2-7; weak D call: TRBD2 (6 bases). The CDR3 sequence is 14 residues long. Trimming took off 7 bases at V and 1 base at J, with 14 bases between the two ends. Germline V gives CDR1 SGHTA, CDR2 FQGNSA. The CDR3 sequence is CASMRPAGSYEQYF. Here the CDR3 DNA reads TGTGCCAGCATGCGACCGGCGGGGTCCTACGAGCAGTACTTC.

This rearrangement joins TRBV21-1 to TRBJ2-3; TRBD2 is the table's D call, not checked against the DNA. TRBV21-1 is designated a pseudogene. The CDR3 sequence is 16 residues long. The CDR3 loop is CASSATDFSEADTQYF. The CDR3 region has the DNA TGTGCCAGCAGCGCCACGGACTTCAGCGAGGCAGATACGCAGTATTTT.

The gene calls are TRBV7-9 and TRBJ1-4; D is unclear. CDR3 length: 14 amino acids. In germline, CDR1 is SEHNR, CDR2 FQNEAQ (reference sequence). V dropped 3 bases and J dropped 4 bases, with 9 bases sitting between them. This CDR3 is CASSFAGGNEKLFF. The CDR3 DNA reads TGTGCCAGCAGCTTCGCAGGTGGTAATGAAAAACTGTTTTTT.

The chain employs TRBV28 and TRBJ2-1; 7 nucleotides line up with TRBD2. The CDR3 has 15 amino acids. The V gene end was trimmed by 6 bases and the J gene end by 2 bases; junction bases not matched to a gene: 7. The germline gives CDR1 MDHEN, CDR2 SYDVKM. CDR3 loop: CASSPPRGAYNEQFF. The CDR3 DNA sequence: TGTGCCAGCAGCCCCCCCCGGGGGGCCTACAATGAGCAGTTCTTC.

V and J are TRBV4-1 and TRBJ2-7; D might be TRBD2 (5 bases). The CDR3 covers 15 residues. Trimming took 0 bases from V and 6 from J, leaving 15 bases between them. Germline V lookup: CDR1 MGHRA, CDR2 YSYEKL. CDR3 in DNA: TGCGCCAGCAGCCAAGAAGGGCCTATAGGAGGCGAGCAGTACTTC. Its translation is CASSQEGPIGGEQYF.

The rearrangement joins TRBV4-1 to TRBJ2-3, with D possibly matching TRBD1 (6 bases). The germline gives CDR1 MGHRA, CDR2 YSYEKL. This CDR3 contains 16 residues. Trimming stripped 2 bases from V and 5 bases from J, with 17 bases between. The chain's CDR3 is CASSQNLGAVGDTQYF. CDR3 in DNA: TGCGCCAGCAGCCAAAACTTGGGGGCTGTGGGAGATACGCAGTATTTT.

The gene calls are TRBV30 and TRBJ2-6; D is unresolved. The CDR3 consists of 14 residues. The V end was cut by 5 bases, the J end by 0 bases, with 8 bases between. The germline V gene encodes CDR1 GTSNPN and CDR2 SVGIG (reference sequence). DNA of the CDR3: TGTGCCTGGGGTTCGGCCTCTGGGGCCAACGTCCTGACTTTC. Protein product: CAWGSASGANVLTF.

V and J are TRBV28 and TRBJ1-4, with D hard to call. This CDR3 has 16 amino acids. Trimming removed 4 bases from V and 0 bases from J, with 12 bases in between. The germline gives CDR1 MDHEN, CDR2 SYDVKM. CDR3 sequence reads: CASSWAGSPTNEKLFF. CDR3 bases: TGTGCCAGCAGTTGGGCAGGTTCGCCAACTAATGAAAAACTGTTTTTT.

The V call is TRBV5-1, the J call TRBJ2-7; D is perhaps TRBD2 (6 bases). Germline CDR1 SGHRS, CDR2 YFSETQ. The CDR3 totals 17 residues. The V and J ends lost 3 bases and 2 bases respectively, with 21 bases between them. CDR3 sequence reads: CASSSAVGRDLPYEQYF. CDR3 sequence (DNA): TGCGCCAGCAGCTCAGCAGTGGGGCGGGACCTCCCCTACGAGCAGTACTTC.

The chain uses TRBV19 and TRBJ1-2; no clear D. From germline, CDR1 is LNHDA and CDR2 SQIVND (reference sequence). The CDR3 extends over 15 amino acids. V dropped 0 bases and J dropped 11 bases, with 19 bases sitting between them. CDR3 coding DNA: TGTGCCAGTAGTATAGAAGAGGCAGGACCGTCCTCTTACACCTTC. It codes for CASSIEEAGPSSYTF.

The gene calls are TRBV29-1 and TRBJ1-4; TRBD1 agrees at 7 bases. The V and J ends lost 7 bases and 4 bases, in that order; junction bases with no gene match: 9. Germline CDR1 reads SQVTM; CDR2 reads ANQGSEA. The CDR3 extends over 14 amino acids. CDR3 region: CSAQRGQFNEKLFF. The CDR3 bases are TGCAGCGCTCAGAGGGGGCAGTTTAATGAAAAACTGTTTTTT.

The chain employs TRBV18 and TRBJ1-1, with D perhaps TRBD1 (6 bases). Germline V gene data show CDR1 as KGHSH and CDR2 as LQKENI. The length of the CDR3 is 15 residues. The V end was cut by 3 bases, the J end by 1 base, with 12 bases between. In DNA, the CDR3 is TGTGCCAGCTCACCGCAGGGGACGGAGAACACTGAAGCTTTCTTT. This sequence encodes CASSPQGTENTEAFF.

V usage is TRBV9 and J usage is TRBJ1-3; D call uncertain. Germline assignment: CDR1 SGDLS and CDR2 YYNGEE. Trimming took 6 bases from V and 2 from J, leaving 9 bases between them. The CDR3 has 13 amino acids. CDR3 nucleotide sequence: TGTGCCAGCACTGTACGTCCTGGAAACACCATATATTTT. It yields the protein CASTVRPGNTIYF.

This clone was found once. V usage is TRBV9 and J usage is TRBJ2-3, with D perhaps given as TRBD1 or TRBD2 (5 bases each). The germline gives CDR1 SGDLS, CDR2 YYNGEE. The CDR3 length is 13 residues. The V and J ends lost 10 bases and 1 base respectively, with 13 bases between them. CDR3 protein: CAGTRDRTDTQYF. CDR3 in DNA: TGTGCCGGCACCCGGGACCGCACAGATACGCAGTATTTT.

J is TRBJ2-7 and V is TRBV29-1, with D possibly matching TRBD1 (5 bases). Germline V lookup: CDR1 SQVTM, CDR2 ANQGSEA. The CDR3 covers 12 residues. Trimming took off 2 bases at V and 5 bases at J, with 10 bases between the two ends. The CDR3 reads CSVETGDDEQYF. The CDR3 DNA is TGCAGCGTTGAAACAGGTGATGACGAGCAGTACTTC.

V gene TRBV15 combines with J gene TRBJ2-1; D uncertain. From germline, CDR1 is LNHNV and CDR2 YYDKDF (reference sequence). The germline V and J ends were trimmed by 3 bases and 0 bases, with 9 bases remaining between them. The CDR3 is 15 amino acids. CDR3 sequence: CATSSRKPSYNEQFF. The CDR3 nucleotides read TGTGCCACCAGCAGCAGGAAACCCTCCTACAATGAGCAGTTCTTC.